This is a list of T cell receptor beta chains from one sample in a study of blood T cells in healthy people across ages. TCRdb reanalysed the 5' RACE reads using MiXCR and keeps one entry per CDR3 protein. The sample includes 1 million or so distinct CDR3 sequences, approximately 25% of them seen just once. The same sample was also studied in work on T cells of mothers and their children.

Sequenced: blood. These receptors were obtained from a girl aged 2-10 years in good health. The CDR3 runs from the conserved cysteine through the conserved F or W. Fields, in order: D gene, V gene, CDR3 length, clone size, J gene, CDR3 DNA, CDR3 protein. A D gene is named only where the DNA matches it firmly. Not all rows give a size; the values are once, few, many and, for expanded clones, a class.

TRBD2,TRBV7-3,15,NA,TRBJ2-3,TGTGCCAGCGGTCTAAGCGGGAGTTTGATGGATACGCAGTATTTT,CASGLSGSLMDTQYF
NA,TRBV6-1,15,few,TRBJ2-3,TGTGCCAGCAAATTCGATACTGATCGCACAGATACGCAGTATTTT,CASKFDTDRTDTQYF
NA,TRBV3-1,12,NA,TRBJ2-7,TGTGCCAGCAGCCAAGATGGGGGCCCTCAGTACTTC,CASSQDGGPQYF
TRBD1,TRBV7-2,15,NA,TRBJ2-5,TGTGCCAGCAGCCCCAGGACAGGGGGCGCGAAGACCCAGTACTTC,CASSPRTGGAKTQYF
TRBD2,TRBV4-1,16,NA,TRBJ2-1,TGCGCCAGCAGCCAAGTGAAAGGGGTAGCGGGAGGTCGTAGGGTCTTC,CASSQVKGVAGGRRVF
NA,TRBV29-1,12,NA,TRBJ2-2,TGCAGCGTTATGGAGGGAACCGGGGAGCTGTTTTTT,CSVMEGTGELFF
NA,TRBV5-6,14,NA,TRBJ2-3,TGTGCCAGCAGCTTGGTAGGGGTCCCAGATACGCAGTATTTT,CASSLVGVPDTQYF
NA,TRBV7-3,14,NA,TRBJ1-6,TGTGCCAGCAGCTTAACAGGGCTGAATTCACCCCTCCACTTT,CASSLTGLNSPLHF
NA,TRBV7-2,15,NA,TRBJ2-7,TGTGCCAGCAGCTTAGGGGTCCTGCCGAGTAGCGAGCAGTACTTC,CASSLGVLPSSEQYF
TRBD1,TRBV27,13,NA,TRBJ2-4,TGTGCCAGCAGGACAGGGGCTAAGAACATTCAGTACTTC,CASRTGAKNIQYF
NA,TRBV7-9,14,few,TRBJ2-3,TGTGCCAGCACCCCAGAAGATTTCACAGATACGCAGTATTTT,CASTPEDFTDTQYF
TRBD1,TRBV29-1,15,NA,TRBJ2-7,TGCAGCGTCGAACTTCCGGGACAGAGCTTATACGAGCAGTACTTC,CSVELPGQSLYEQYF
NA,TRBV29-1,15,NA,TRBJ2-4,TGCAGCGTTGCCGGGAGCTCTTTAGCCAAAAACATTCGGTACTTC,CSVAGSSLAKNIRYF
NA,TRBV7-9,15,NA,TRBJ1-1,TGTGCCAGCAGCTTAGGTCAGGGGCTTAAAACTGAAGCTTTCTTT,CASSLGQGLKTEAFF
TRBD1,TRBV5-1,15,NA,TRBJ2-7,TGCGCCAGCAGCTTGGAGGGGACAGGGGTCGACGAGCAGTACTTC,CASSLEGTGVDEQYF
NA,TRBV5-1,12,many,TRBJ2-1,TGCGCCAGCAGCTTGGGGGCTCTTGAGCAGTTCTTC,CASSLGALEQFF
NA,TRBV5-1,14,NA,TRBJ2-5,TGCGCCAGCAGCCCACACACCTTCCAAGAGACCCAGTACTTC,CASSPHTFQETQYF
NA,TRBV7-2,15,NA,TRBJ1-6,TGTGCCAGCAGCTCCATGACGGGAGTCAATTCACCCCTCCACTTT,CASSSMTGVNSPLHF
NA,TRBV7-2,17,NA,TRBJ1-5,TGTGCCAGCAGCTTAGGGGGGGTGGCAGTTCCCCATCAGCCCCAGCATTTT,CASSLGGVAVPHQPQHF
NA,TRBV24-1,11,few,TRBJ2-5,TGTGCCACCTCTTTGGGGGGGACCCAGTACTTC,CATSLGGTQYF
NA,TRBV19,11,few,TRBJ2-7,TGTGCCAGTAGTATGGCAGACGAGCAGTACTTC,CASSMADEQYF
NA,TRBV7-8,14,NA,TRBJ2-7,TGTGCCAGCAGCTCCTCGGTCCAGCTTTACGAGCAGTACTTC,CASSSSVQLYEQYF
NA,TRBV6-6,15,NA,TRBJ1-2,TGTGCCAGCAGTTACTCAGTCGAAGGGAACTATGGCTACACCTTC,CASSYSVEGNYGYTF
NA,TRBV3-1,16,few,TRBJ2-1,TGTGCCAGCAGCCACTCCGGGACCAAATTTAACAATGAGCAGTTCTTC,CASSHSGTKFNNEQFF
TRBD2,TRBV20-1,16,few,TRBJ2-2,TGCAGTGCCCTGAGGACTAGCCCACGATACACCGGGGAGCTGTTTTTT,CSALRTSPRYTGELFF
NA,TRBV27,14,NA,TRBJ2-3,TGTGCCAGCAGTTTCGACAGAATCACAGATACGCAGTATTTT,CASSFDRITDTQYF
TRBD1,TRBV6-5,15,few,TRBJ1-2,TGTGCCAGCAGTTCACCCGGACAGGGGAACTATGGCTACACCTTC,CASSSPGQGNYGYTF
NA,TRBV4-1,13,few,TRBJ1-1,TGCGCCAGCAGCCGGGGGAGGGAGGGTGAAGCTTTCTTT,CASSRGREGEAFF
NA,TRBV7-9,13,NA,TRBJ1-4,TGTGCCAGCAGCTTAGAACTGGTGGGAAAACTGTTTTTT,CASSLELVGKLFF
NA,TRBV6-5,14,once,TRBJ2-7,TGTGCCAGCAGTCCCGCGACAGATGACTACGAGCAGTACTTC,CASSPATDDYEQYF
NA,TRBV7-8,12,few,TRBJ1-5,TGTGCCAGCAGCTTAGATGGCCAGCCCCAGCATTTT,CASSLDGQPQHF
NA,TRBV29-1,14,NA,TRBJ2-7,TGCAGCGTTGGGGGACCAGCCACCTCCTACGAGCAGTACTTC,CSVGGPATSYEQYF
NA,TRBV4-1,16,NA,TRBJ2-2,TGCGCCAGCAGCCAAGGGGGCGGGGACAACACCGGGGAGCTGTTTTTT,CASSQGGGDNTGELFF
NA,TRBV14,16,NA,TRBJ2-5,TGTGCCAGCAGCCAAGACCGGACGGGGGTACTGGAGACCCAGTACTTC,CASSQDRTGVLETQYF
NA,TRBV28,15,few,TRBJ2-7,TGTGCCAGCGGATCCCCTAGGGCAGGGGACTACGAGCAGTACTTC,CASGSPRAGDYEQYF
TRBD1,TRBV7-9,12,NA,TRBJ2-4,TGTGCCAGCTCTCATATGGACAGGGTCGAAGGATTC,CASSHMDRVEGF
NA,TRBV6-2/TRBV6-3,13,few,TRBJ1-1,TGTGTCAGCAGTCTGGATATAAACACTGAGGCTTTCTTT,CVSSLDINTEAFF
NA,TRBV4-2,15,NA,TRBJ1-2,TGTGCCAGCAGCCAATCCTCAGACTACAACTATGGCTACACCTTC,CASSQSSDYNYGYTF
TRBD2,TRBV12-3/TRBV12-4,15,NA,TRBJ2-1,TGTGCCAGCTCCCTGGGCCTAGCGGGCCACAATGAGCAGTTCTTC,CASSLGLAGHNEQFF
NA,TRBV7-9,15,NA,TRBJ2-2,TGTGCCAGCAGCTTTTGGGGACAGAACACCGGGGAGCTGTTTTTT,CASSFWGQNTGELFF